This T cell receptor beta chain derives from a study of blood T cell repertoires in COVID-19. Overall study: The samples span acute and convalescent COVID-19 from the United States, Italy and Spain. PBMCs, B-cell-depleted T cells, or T cells were the source of the cDNA or gDNA that made up the material.

Methods used by the authors: Cell counts per sample came from amplifying reference gene primers. The method was immunoSEQ multiplex PCR; TCRdb's version includes in-frame clones alone and lacks a portion of them. The DNA gave D and trimming, while V, J and clone size come from that table. The sample holds over 80,000 clones; nearly 90% are singletons and the top ten take about 8.1%. Per the germline V gene, CDR1 is LNHDA and CDR2 is SQIVND (reference sequence). The CDR3 consists of 15 residues. V lost 4 bases and J 2 bases, leaving 12 bases between the germline ends. This clonotype was sampled from a man between 50 and 59 years old with acute or convalescent COVID-19. The chain combines TRBV19 with TRBJ1-5; possible D gene TRBD1, 5 bases. Sample: peripheral blood. The DNA of the CDR3 is TGTGCCAGTAGTAACGGGGGAACTGGCAATCAGCCCCAGCATTTT. Translating it yields CASSNGGTGNQPQHF.